The clone carrying this TCR beta chain was picked up a small number of times. Antigen: not known. The sample belongs to a study of identical twins. Study observations and caveats: Because invariant MAIT and iNKT cells could be present, zero-insertion analyses could be partly confounded.

The CDR3 has 14 amino acids. The V end lost 3 bases, the J end lost 2 bases, and 11 bases lay between the germline ends. The germline V gene encodes CDR1 SGDLS and CDR2 YYNGEE. TCRdb reanalysed the 5' RACE reads using MiXCR and keeps one entry per CDR3 protein. The sample yields 200,000 to 250,000 distinct CDR3 sequences, about 7.5% seen once. These same records also appear under a second study, on yellow fever vaccine responses in identical twins.

The chain uses TRBV9 and TRBJ1-2; D is ambiguous. What was sequenced was memory (CD45RO+) T cells sorted from blood. The receptor was derived from a woman under 30 in good health. The CDR3 protein is CASSAGRRNYGYTF. CDR3 nucleotides: TGTGCCAGCAGCGCCGGACGTAGGAACTATGGCTACACCTTC.